This entry features one TCR beta chain sequence. Its cognate antigen is unknown. The data originate from a study of blood T cells in healthy people across ages. Primers used in a second PCR of roughly 6 to 11 cycles were a sample-barcoded 5' primer and a J-beta primer mix. TCRdb re-called the 5' RACE reads through MiXCR, storing one row per CDR3 protein. The data contain 2 million or so distinct CDR3 sequences, 49% of them singletons. Points from the study as a whole: Naive T cell percentage showed a strong correlation with the diversity of TCR beta.

Trimming removed 0 bases at V and 4 bases at J, with 19 bases between. The CDR3 loop spans 18 amino acids. Germline V gives CDR1 LGHDT, CDR2 YNNKEL (reference sequence). V is TRBV3-1 and J is TRBJ2-1; D may be TRBD2 (5 bases). Sequenced sample: blood. The receptor's source is a woman in her thirties or forties in good health. This CDR3 reads CASSQDRGGLAPYNEQFF. DNA for the CDR3: TGTGCCAGCAGCCAAGATCGCGGCGGGCTAGCCCCTTACAATGAGCAGTTCTTC.